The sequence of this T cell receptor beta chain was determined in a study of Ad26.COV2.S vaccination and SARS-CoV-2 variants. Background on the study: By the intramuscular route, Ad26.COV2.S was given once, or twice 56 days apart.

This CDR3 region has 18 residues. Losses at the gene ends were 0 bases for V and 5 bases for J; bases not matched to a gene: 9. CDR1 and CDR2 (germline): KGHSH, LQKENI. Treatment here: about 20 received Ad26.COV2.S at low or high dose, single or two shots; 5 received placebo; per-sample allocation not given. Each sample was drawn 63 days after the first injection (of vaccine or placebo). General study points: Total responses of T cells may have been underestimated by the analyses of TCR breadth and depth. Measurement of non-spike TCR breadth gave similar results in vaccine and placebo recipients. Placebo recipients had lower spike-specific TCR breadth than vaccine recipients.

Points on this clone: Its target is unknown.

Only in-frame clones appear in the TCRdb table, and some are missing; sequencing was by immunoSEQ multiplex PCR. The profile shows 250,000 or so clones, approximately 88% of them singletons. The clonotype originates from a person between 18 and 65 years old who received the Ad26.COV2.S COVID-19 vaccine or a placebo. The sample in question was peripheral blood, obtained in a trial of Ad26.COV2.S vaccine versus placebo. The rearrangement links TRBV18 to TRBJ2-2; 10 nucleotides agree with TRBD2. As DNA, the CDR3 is TGTGCCAGCTCACCACCCGCTAGCGGGAGCCCTGTTACCGGGGAGCTGTTTTTT. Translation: CASSPPASGSPVTGELFF.